The sequence of this T cell receptor beta chain was determined in a study of T cell repertoires in cytomegalovirus infection. The wider study: HLA-B-restricted CMV epitopes that are well studied, plus recently identified HLA-C-restricted ones, were used by the study. Study-wide points: The response measured ex vivo was dominated by TCR beta clonotypes (HLA-C-restricted and CMV-specific).

This clonotype was seen ten or more times. The antigen remains undetermined. TCRdb re-derived calls from the reads in MiXCR, one entry per CDR3 protein. The sample comprises around 710,000 distinct CDR3 sequences, 29% of which are singletons, and approximately 14% rests with the top ten. The clonotype comes from a human donor in good health (CMV status not recorded). Some clones in this sample may be carry-over from other donors' samples. Sequencing used cultured CD8+ T cells from PBMCs, obtained from culture after CMV antigen stimulation.

CDR3 sequence: CASSLPGGYGYTF. Here the CDR3 DNA reads TGTGCCAGCAGCTTACCCGGGGGCTATGGCTACACCTTC. This sequence joins TRBV7-6 and TRBJ1-2, with a weak D call TRBD1 (5 bases). V was trimmed by 2 bases and J by 4 bases, leaving 8 bases between them. CDR1 is SGHVS, CDR2 FNYEAQ, per germline. CDR3 size: 13 residues.